This T cell receptor beta chain stems from a study of Ad26.COV2.S vaccination and SARS-CoV-2 variants. Across the whole study: Donor allocation was to the COV1001 Ad26.COV2.S trial arm. Intramuscularly, Ad26.COV2.S was given either once or twice, 56 days apart. Study conclusions and caveats: The breadth of spike-specific CD8+ and CD4+ T cell responses after vaccination was reportedly substantial. Recipients of vaccine and of placebo showed similar breadth of their non-spike TCR repertoires.

Details on this clone: What it binds is unknown.

Clones were sequenced by immunoSEQ multiplex PCR, and TCRdb holds only the in-frame ones, with some missing. The table shows hundreds of thousands of clones, with around 92% occurring only once. As for treatment: around 19 received Ad26.COV2.S at low or high dose, single or two shots; a few received placebo; per-sample allocation not given. At day 63 after the first vaccine or placebo injection, samples were drawn. This sequence was found in a person aged 18 to 59 who received the Ad26.COV2.S COVID-19 vaccine or a placebo. This specimen consisted of peripheral blood, obtained in a trial of Ad26.COV2.S vaccine versus placebo.

The CDR3 DNA reads as TGTGCCAGCAGCCGACTAGCGGCCAGCACAGATACGCAGTATTTT. It is translated as CASSRLAASTDTQYF. The chain couples TRBV6-5 to TRBJ2-3; 9 bases fit TRBD2. V shed 6 bases and J 0 bases; nucleotides not matched to a gene: 4. Germline loops: CDR1 MNHEY, CDR2 SVGAGI. The CDR3 consists of 15 residues.